These 23 T cell receptor beta chains share one sample of origin, sequenced in a study of siplizumab effects on memory and regulatory T cells (dated by TCRdb to between 2018 and 2020). Libraries were prepared through the immunoSEQ multiplex PCR assay. Sourced from immuneACCESS, this table was stored by TCRdb with only in-frame sequences that have V and J called. A share of the clones is absent; for the studies checked, an unresolved V gene accounts for under half, and the remainder has no known explanation. A total of tens of thousands of clones appear in this sample, 95% of them only once. Less than 20% of the sample is taken by the ten largest. Sequencing used CD8+ T cells sorted from blood. Receptors originate from a human donor in good health.

CDR3 nucleotide sequence: TGTGCCAGCAGCGTAGCAGGGGATGGCAATCAGCCCCAGCATTTT. Translating gives CASSVAGDGNQPQHF. V gene TRBV9 combines with J gene TRBJ1-5; TRBD1 might be the D (6 bases). The germline V and J ends were trimmed by 0 bases and 2 bases, with 9 bases remaining between them. CDR1 SGDLS and CDR2 YYNGEE come from the germline V gene. The CDR3 spans 15 residues.

As concerns this clone: The sample has other DNA sequences that encode this CDR3 too. The gene calls are TRBV6-5 and TRBJ2-7; 11 bases are a match to TRBD1. The CDR3 extends over 14 amino acids. The germline V gene has CDR1 MNHEY and CDR2 SVGAGI. The J segment lost 3 bases and the V segment lost 4 bases, leaving 2 bases of the junction unmatched. Written as DNA, the CDR3 is TGTGCCAGCAGTTTGGGGACAGGGGGCTACGAGCAGTACTTC. Amino acids: CASSLGTGGYEQYF.

J is TRBJ2-2 and V is TRBV7-9; D might be TRBD1 (5 bases). The CDR3 covers 14 residues. Germline-derived CDR1 and CDR2 are SEHNR and FQNEAQ (reference sequence). The V end lost 7 bases, the J end lost 2 bases, and 11 bases lay between the germline ends. The CDR3: CASMKGDNTGELFF. CDR3 DNA sequence: TGTGCCAGCATGAAAGGGGATAACACCGGGGAGCTGTTTTTT.

This chain connects TRBV11-2 to TRBJ2-5; the D is unclear. Per germline, CDR1 SGHAT and CDR2 FQNNGV. V was trimmed by 5 bases and J by 9 bases, leaving 10 bases between them. The CDR3 has 11 residues. This CDR3 is CASSPGSPQYF. For the CDR3, the DNA is TGTGCCAGCAGCCCCGGGTCTCCCCAGTACTTC.

The chain links TRBV6-5 to TRBJ1-5, with a tentative D call TRBD1 (5 bases). The germline V gene encodes CDR1 MNHEY and CDR2 SVGAGI. The CDR3 is 13 residues long. With 2 bases removed from V and 6 bases from J, the gap between germline ends came to 8 bases. CDR3 loop: CASSYRDGQPQHF. CDR3 coding DNA: TGTGCCAGCAGTTACCGGGACGGTCAGCCCCAGCATTTT.

The chain couples TRBV7-8 to TRBJ1-1; D unresolved. Trimming took 0 bases from V and 10 from J, leaving 15 bases between them. Per germline, CDR1 SGHVS and CDR2 FQNEAQ. This CDR3 is built from 14 residues. As DNA, the CDR3 is TGTGCCAGCAGCTTAGCAGGCAGCGGGCGCGGAGCTTTCTTT. Protein: CASSLAGSGRGAFF.

V and J are TRBV29-1 and TRBJ1-2; D might be TRBD1 (5 bases). This CDR3 region has 15 residues. Trimming left V 5 bases short and J 8 bases short, with 24 bases between. Per the germline V gene, CDR1 is SQVTM and CDR2 is ANQGSEA. In DNA, the CDR3 is TGCAGCGTTCAGGGTTTAGAGGGACCTCTAGAGGGCTACACCTTC. Translating it yields CSVQGLEGPLEGYTF.

This clone was seen only once. The rearrangement uses TRBV6-1 and TRBJ2-7, with 8 nucleotides matching TRBD1. J lost 3 bases, V lost 1 base, and 8 bases had no gene match. Germline V lookup: CDR1 MNHNS, CDR2 SASEGT. There are 16 residues in the CDR3. The CDR3 here is CASSEGQGLGYYEQYF. The CDR3 DNA follows: TGTGCCAGCAGTGAAGGACAGGGGTTGGGGTACTACGAGCAGTACTTC.

This chain joins TRBV6-1 and TRBJ1-5; 8 positions match TRBD1. The CDR3 loop spans 16 amino acids. With 4 bases clipped from V and 1 base from J, the junction kept 6 bases outside the gene matches. Germline-derived CDR1 and CDR2 are MNHNS and SASEGT. The chain's CDR3 is CASSAQGAVSNQPQHF. CDR3 coding DNA: TGTGCCAGCAGTGCTCAGGGGGCAGTAAGCAATCAGCCCCAGCATTTT.

The chain links TRBV19 to TRBJ1-1; perhaps TRBD1 as D (6 bases). The V end lost 7 bases, the J end lost 4 bases, and 13 bases lay between the germline ends. The CDR3 has 13 amino acids. CDR1 LNHDA and CDR2 SQIVND come from the germline V gene (reference sequence). The CDR3 DNA is TGTGCCAGTAAGACAGGCACGATCACTGAAGCTTTCTTT. It translates to CASKTGTITEAFF.

The chain recombines TRBV13 with TRBJ2-7, with no clear D. Trimming took 1 base from V and 0 from J, leaving 4 bases between them. The CDR3 loop spans 13 amino acids. Germline V CDR1 and CDR2: PRHDT, FYEKMQ (reference sequence). The CDR3 DNA follows: TGTGCCAGCAGCTTAGACCGCTCCTACGAGCAGTACTTC. This codes for CASSLDRSYEQYF.

This clone has only one observation. The J gene is TRBJ2-3, the V gene TRBV28, with 9 nucleotides matching TRBD1. The CDR3 extends over 15 amino acids. The J segment lost 1 base and the V segment lost 5 bases, leaving 4 bases of the junction unmatched. Germline-derived CDR1 and CDR2 are MDHEN and SYDVKM. The CDR3 DNA follows: TGTGCCAGCAGTAAAACAGGGGGCGGCACAGATACGCAGTATTTT. Translation: CASSKTGGGTDTQYF.

The chain is built from TRBV28 and TRBJ2-3; TRBD2 matches 12 bases. The CDR3 has 16 amino acids. Germline CDR1 is MDHEN and CDR2 is SYDVKM. Trimming removed 1 base from V and 5 bases from J; junction bases left unmatched: 4. CDR3 nucleotides: TGTGCCAGCAGTTTATTGCCTAGCGGGGGGGGAGATACGCAGTATTTT. This gives the protein CASSLLPSGGGDTQYF.

The chain's CDR3 is CASSLSNEKLFF. The CDR3 DNA reads TGTGCCAGCAGCTTATCCAATGAAAAACTGTTTTTT. The V gene is TRBV7-9, the J gene TRBJ1-4; D is unclear. The CDR3 has 12 amino acids. Trimming took off 2 bases at V and 5 bases at J, with 3 bases between the two ends. Germline CDR1 SEHNR, CDR2 FQNEAQ (reference sequence).

This clone has just a few counts. The J gene is TRBJ1-1, the V gene TRBV4-2, with 9 bases matching TRBD1. Germline values: CDR1 LGHNA, CDR2 YNFKEQ. The V gene end was trimmed by 2 bases and the J gene end by 4 bases; junction bases not matched to a gene: 11. This CDR3 spans 17 amino acids. The CDR3, as DNA: TGTGCCAGCAGCCAATCCGCAGGACAGGGGAAGGCCACTGAAGCTTTCTTT. This translates into CASSQSAGQGKATEAFF.

The V call is TRBV9, the J call TRBJ2-2; D is unclear. The V end was cut by 0 bases, the J end by 3 bases, with 6 bases between. CDR1 SGDLS and CDR2 YYNGEE come from the germline V gene. CDR3 length: 14 residues. The CDR3 sequence: CASSVAQYTGELFF. CDR3 coding DNA: TGTGCCAGCAGCGTAGCACAGTACACCGGGGAGCTGTTTTTT.

The chain links TRBV9 to TRBJ2-5, with 7 bases matching TRBD2. Looked up from germline, CDR1 is SGDLS and CDR2 is YYNGEE. The CDR3 runs to 15 residues. The V gene end was trimmed by 4 bases and the J gene end by 1 base; junction bases not matched to a gene: 7. CDR3 sequence: CASSPRGGIQETQYF. The CDR3 bases are TGTGCCAGCAGCCCCCGGGGAGGGATCCAAGAGACCCAGTACTTC.

The chain has TRBV6-5 and TRBJ2-1, with unresolved D. The CDR3 covers 14 residues. Germline V gene sequence: CDR1 MNHEY, CDR2 SVGAGI. V lost 4 bases and J lost 0, with 7 bases in between. The CDR3 region has the DNA TGTGCCAGCAGTTCGGGTCGCTCCTACAATGAGCAGTTCTTC. Protein: CASSSGRSYNEQFF.

The chain couples TRBV7-9 to TRBJ2-7; D remains unclear. V shed 5 bases and J shed 3 bases, with 8 bases lying between them. Germline V gene lookup returns CDR1 SEHNR and CDR2 FQNEAQ (reference sequence). The CDR3 length is 12 residues. This CDR3 is CASSPGSYEQYF. CDR3 nucleotide sequence: TGTGCCAGCAGCCCGGGCAGCTACGAGCAGTACTTC.

This clone appeared once. The chain joins TRBV7-8 to TRBJ2-7; weak D call: TRBD2 (6 bases). V was shortened by 1 base and J by 0 bases, with 10 bases between the two germline ends. This CDR3 contains 15 residues. The germline V gene has CDR1 SGHVS and CDR2 FQNEAQ. CDR3 sequence: CASSLGHGSSYEQYF. CDR3 bases: TGTGCCAGCAGCTTAGGGCACGGGAGCTCCTACGAGCAGTACTTC.

This rearrangement joins TRBV5-4 to TRBJ2-7; D may be TRBD2 (6 bases). V was trimmed by 2 bases and J by 5 bases, leaving 14 bases between them. The CDR3 loop spans 14 amino acids. The germline V gene encodes CDR1 SGHNT and CDR2 YYREEE (reference sequence). The CDR3 bases are TGTGCCAGCAGCTTAGGAGGGGAATCGGACGAGCAGTACTTC. The encoded protein is CASSLGGESDEQYF.

The V gene is TRBV4-1, the J gene TRBJ2-1; perhaps TRBD2 as D (5 bases). Germline values: CDR1 MGHRA, CDR2 YSYEKL. Between the trimmed V and J ends, which lost 0 bases and 4 bases, there was a span of 13 bases. The CDR3 is made up of 16 amino acids. The CDR3 protein is CASSQDRGPEYNEQFF. The CDR3 DNA is TGCGCCAGCAGCCAAGACAGAGGGCCAGAGTACAATGAGCAGTTCTTC.

The chain couples TRBV27 to TRBJ2-7; D is ambiguous. Germline CDR1 MNHEY, CDR2 SMNVEV (reference sequence). With 1 base removed from V and 2 bases from J, the gap between germline ends came to 9 bases. This CDR3 has 14 amino acids. CDR3 amino acids: CASSLFGPTYEQYF. The CDR3 region has the DNA TGTGCCAGCAGTTTATTCGGGCCTACCTACGAGCAGTACTTC.